Presented here are 2 T cell receptor beta chains from one specimen sequenced in a study of early T cells in non-severe SARS-CoV-2 infection. Each CDR3 protein is one row after TCRdb ran MiXCR on the 5' RACE reads. Of around 70,000 distinct CDR3 sequences in the sample, about a sixth were seen once. The sample comprised whole blood. These receptors all stem from an adult who was a healthcare worker with PCR-confirmed SARS-CoV-2 infection or an uninfected control (not recorded which).

DNA for the CDR3: TGCGCCAGCAGCCGGACAGTGGCTCGGACTGAAGCTTTCTTT. Translation: CASSRTVARTEAFF. The rearrangement uses TRBV4-1 and TRBJ1-1, with D perhaps matching TRBD1 (6 bases). The V gene lost 4 bases and the J gene lost 5 bases, with 14 bases spanning the gap. Per germline, CDR1 MGHRA and CDR2 YSYEKL. The CDR3 contains 14 residues.

This clonotype was detected only a few times. This rearrangement joins TRBV3-1 to TRBJ2-7; 8 bases fit TRBD1. V gave up 4 bases and J gave up 2 bases; unmatched junction bases: 7. Germline CDR1 and CDR2: LGHDT and YNNKEL (reference sequence). The CDR3 extends over 15 amino acids. CDR3 in amino acids: CASSRSGTGAYEQYF. The CDR3 DNA sequence: TGTGCCAGCAGCCGATCCGGGACAGGTGCCTACGAGCAGTACTTC.